The 10 T cell receptor beta chains below come from one sample, sequenced in a study of Graves' ophthalmopathy and Graves' hyperthyroidism. TCR beta CDR3 regions were amplified from RNA transcripts. Investigators did first-round RT-PCR with HTBI primers, then second-round multiplex PCR. TCRdb called the multiplex PCR reads again in MiXCR, with one record for every CDR3 protein. This sample carries around 1.1 million distinct CDR3 sequences, less than 45% of them seen once, and the ten largest clones take around 10%. The material sequenced was peripheral blood or thyroid tissue (not recorded which). All receptors derive from an adult man with Graves' hyperthyroidism.

This clonotype showed up just a few times. J is TRBJ1-1 and V is TRBV14; 7 bases map to TRBD1. Germline CDR1 SGHDN, CDR2 FVKESK. This CDR3 is built from 15 residues. The V segment lost 3 bases and the J segment 5 bases; nucleotides outside the gene matches: 9. Written as DNA, the CDR3 is TGTGCCAGCAGCCACCGGGACAGAACAAGGACTGAAGCTTTCTTT. Translated: CASSHRDRTRTEAFF.

CDR3 sequence (DNA): TGTGCCAGCAGCGTATCCAGGGGGAATAATTCACCCCTCCACTTT. Translating gives CASSVSRGNNSPLHF. The gene calls are TRBV7-3 and TRBJ1-6, with 7 bases that match TRBD1. CDR1 is SGHTA and CDR2 is FQGTGA in the germline V gene. The trim removed 5 bases at V and 5 bases at J, leaving 6 bases unmatched. The CDR3 runs to 15 residues.

V is TRBV7-2 and J is TRBJ2-5; D might be TRBD2 (7 bases). Germline V gives CDR1 SGHTA, CDR2 FQGNSA. There are 15 residues in the CDR3. V lost 3 bases, J lost 5 bases, and 16 bases lay in between. The CDR3 nucleotides are TGTGCCAGCAGCTTGCGGGGGCCGGGGGGTGAGACCCAGTACTTC. Translated, it gives CASSLRGPGGETQYF.

This chain connects TRBV7-2 to TRBJ1-1; D is undetermined. The CDR3 has 13 residues. Germline values: CDR1 SGHTA, CDR2 FQGNSA. V lost 5 bases to trimming and J lost 5 bases, with 12 bases between them. CDR3 loop: CASSHGPSTEAFF. Here the CDR3 DNA reads TGTGCCAGCAGCCACGGGCCCAGTACTGAAGCTTTCTTT. Based on the CDR3 plus reference TRBV7-2 and TRBJ1-1, the full variable domain is GAGVSQSPSNKVTEKGKDVELRCDPISGHTALYWYRQSLGQGLEFLIYFQGNSAPDKSGLPSDRFSAERTGGSVSTLTIQRTQQEDSAVYLCASSHGPSTEAFFGQGTRLTVV.

There are many counts of this clonotype. The chain employs TRBV10-3 and TRBJ1-1; D unresolved. The germline CDR1 and CDR2 sequences are ENHRY and SYGVKD. CDR3 size: 12 residues. V lost 7 bases and J 2 bases, leaving 8 bases between the germline ends. CDR3 coding DNA: TGTGCCATCATGAGGGATAACACTGAAGCTTTCTTT. The encoded protein is CAIMRDNTEAFF.

This clonotype was seen many times. This sequence joins TRBV6-6 and TRBJ2-7; the D is unclear. V was pared by 0 bases and J by 6 bases, with 6 bases between. The CDR3 extends over 12 amino acids. In germline, CDR1 is MNHNY, CDR2 SVGAGI (reference sequence). CDR3 nucleotides: TGTGCCAGCAGTTACTCGGTTCGCGAGCAGTACTTC. Translating gives CASSYSVREQYF.

As to this clonotype: It is likely a read error, because the conserved phenylalanine at the end of the CDR3 is missing. The J gene is TRBJ1-1, the V gene TRBV5-1; D gene unclear. The CDR3 loop spans 13 amino acids. Germline lookup yields CDR1 SGHRS and CDR2 YFSETQ. Trimming stripped 5 bases from V and 6 bases from J, with 14 bases between. Written as DNA, the CDR3 is TGCGCCAGCAGTCCTTACATTCTTCCTGAAGCTTTCCTT. Protein product: CASSPYILPEAFL.

There are a few counts of this clonotype. The chain has TRBV5-1 and TRBJ2-5, with 10 bases aligning to TRBD2. Germline V lookup: CDR1 SGHRS, CDR2 YFSETQ. This CDR3 has 16 residues. Trimming took 2 bases from V and 2 from J; bases not matched to a gene: 6. The CDR3 nucleotides are TGCGCCAGCAGCTTCCTTAGCGGGGGGCCACAAGAGACCCAGTACTTC. It yields the protein CASSFLSGGPQETQYF.

This clonotype was recorded a few times. The chain joins TRBV6-5 to TRBJ1-1; no clear D. The CDR3 runs 14 residues. V shed 5 bases and J shed 1 base, with 11 bases lying between them. Germline CDR1 is MNHEY and CDR2 is SVGAGI. The CDR3 protein is CASSDPSWNTEAFF. DNA for the CDR3: TGTGCCAGCAGTGACCCCTCGTGGAACACTGAAGCTTTCTTT.

This clonotype was observed a handful of times. The chain is built from TRBV11-2 and TRBJ1-1, with a possible D match to TRBD1 (5 bases). The V gene's germline CDR1 is SGHAT and CDR2 FQNNGV. V lost 5 bases, J lost 9 bases, and 19 bases lay in between. The CDR3 covers 14 residues. The CDR3 loop reads CASSTDAYRIQAFF. CDR3 DNA: TGTGCCAGCAGCACCGATGCCTACAGGATTCAAGCTTTCTTT. Full variable domain (remainder filled in from reference TRBV11-2 and TRBJ1-1): EAGVAQSPRYKIIEKRQSVAFWCNPISGHATLYWYQQILGQGPKLLIQFQNNGVVDDSQLPKDRFSAERLKGVDSTLKIQPAKLEDSAVYLCASSTDAYRIQAFFGQGTRLTVV.